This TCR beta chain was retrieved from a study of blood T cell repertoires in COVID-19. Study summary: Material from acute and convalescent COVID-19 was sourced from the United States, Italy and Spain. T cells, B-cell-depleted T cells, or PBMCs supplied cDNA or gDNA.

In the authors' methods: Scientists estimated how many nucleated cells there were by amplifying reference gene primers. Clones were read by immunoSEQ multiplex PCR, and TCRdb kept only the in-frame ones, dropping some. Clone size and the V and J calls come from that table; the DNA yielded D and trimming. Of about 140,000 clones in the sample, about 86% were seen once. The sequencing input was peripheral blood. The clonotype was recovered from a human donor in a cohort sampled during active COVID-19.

As DNA, the CDR3 is TGTGCCAGCAGTTTAGGAGGGGCCAACACCGGGGAGCTGTTTTTT. Translating it yields CASSLGGANTGELFF. The chain links TRBV6-5 to TRBJ2-2; TRBD2 is a possible D gene (6 bases). Germline values: CDR1 MNHEY, CDR2 SVGAGI. The V and J ends lost 4 bases and 2 bases respectively, with 11 bases between them. CDR3 length: 15 amino acids.